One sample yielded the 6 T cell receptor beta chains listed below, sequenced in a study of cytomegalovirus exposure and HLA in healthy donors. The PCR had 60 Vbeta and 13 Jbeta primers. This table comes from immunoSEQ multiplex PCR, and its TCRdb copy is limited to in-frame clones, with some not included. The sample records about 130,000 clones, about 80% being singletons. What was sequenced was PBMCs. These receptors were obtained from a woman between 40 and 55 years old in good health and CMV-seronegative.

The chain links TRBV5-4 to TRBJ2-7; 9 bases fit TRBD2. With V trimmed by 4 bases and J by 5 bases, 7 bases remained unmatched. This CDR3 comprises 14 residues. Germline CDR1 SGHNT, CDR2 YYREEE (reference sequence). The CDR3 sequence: CASSPAGGSHEQYF. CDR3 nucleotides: TGTGCCAGCAGCCCAGCGGGAGGTTCCCACGAGCAGTACTTC. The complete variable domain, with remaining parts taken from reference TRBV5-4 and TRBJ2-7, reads ETGVTQSPTHLIKTRGQQVTLRCSSQSGHNTVSWYQQALGQGPQFIFQYYREEENGRGNFPPRFSGLQFPNYSSELNVNALELDDSALYLCASSPAGGSHEQYFGPGTRLTVT.

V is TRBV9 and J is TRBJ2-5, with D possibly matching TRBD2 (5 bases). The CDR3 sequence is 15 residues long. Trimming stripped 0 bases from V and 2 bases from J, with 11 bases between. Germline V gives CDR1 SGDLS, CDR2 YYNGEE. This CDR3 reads CASSVGTGFQETQYF. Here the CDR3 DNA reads TGTGCCAGCAGCGTAGGAACGGGGTTTCAAGAGACCCAGTACTTC.

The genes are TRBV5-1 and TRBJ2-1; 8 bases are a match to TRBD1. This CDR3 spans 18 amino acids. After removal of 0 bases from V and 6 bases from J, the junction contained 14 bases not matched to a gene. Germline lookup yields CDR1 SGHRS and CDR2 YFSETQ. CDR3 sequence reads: CASSLEYSPTGVSNEQFF. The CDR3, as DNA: TGCGCCAGCAGCTTGGAATATAGTCCGACAGGGGTGTCCAATGAGCAGTTCTTC. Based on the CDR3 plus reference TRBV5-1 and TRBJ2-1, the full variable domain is KAGVTQTPRYLIKTRGQQVTLSCSPISGHRSVSWYQQTPGQGLQFLFEYFSETQRNKGNFPGRFSGRQFSNSRSEMNVSTLELGDSALYLCASSLEYSPTGVSNEQFFGPGTRLTVL.

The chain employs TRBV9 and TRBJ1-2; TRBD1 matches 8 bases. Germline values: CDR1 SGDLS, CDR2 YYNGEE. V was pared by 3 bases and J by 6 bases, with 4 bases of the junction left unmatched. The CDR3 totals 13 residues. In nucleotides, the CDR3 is TGTGCCAGCAGCGGGACAGGGCGGCATGGCTACACCTTC. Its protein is CASSGTGRHGYTF.

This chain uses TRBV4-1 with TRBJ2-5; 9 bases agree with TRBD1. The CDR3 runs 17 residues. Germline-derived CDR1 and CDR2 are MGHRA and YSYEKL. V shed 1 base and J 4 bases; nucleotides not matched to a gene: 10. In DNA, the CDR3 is TGCGCCAGCAGCCAAGCACTTAGGACAGGGGAAGGAGAGACCCAGTACTTC. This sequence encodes CASSQALRTGEGETQYF.

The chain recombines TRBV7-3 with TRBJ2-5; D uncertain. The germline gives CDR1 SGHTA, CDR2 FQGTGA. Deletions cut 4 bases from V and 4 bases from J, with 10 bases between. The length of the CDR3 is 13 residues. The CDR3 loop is CASSSRPRETQYF. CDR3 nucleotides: TGTGCCAGCAGCTCTCGTCCCAGAGAGACCCAGTACTTC.